This T cell receptor (beta chain) appears in the sequencing data of a study of shared clonotypes between healthy human individuals. Study-level background: Donor ages ranged 18 to 49 years: a couple of women, a few men.

Terminally differentiated effector memory CD45RA+ cells were excluded from the naive CD8 cells, which were CD45RO-negative and positively selected for CCR7. In regard to this clone: Its specificity is unknown.

Study-wide findings and caveats: For naive CD4 cells, approximately 5% of clonotypes were shared across a few donors. Larger estimated richness was generally recorded for naive subsets relative to memory subsets.

Deep-level assay runs were performed. The assay was immunoSEQ multiplex PCR, and TCRdb's table has in-frame clones only and misses some. The profile shows roughly 2 million clones, 85% to 95% of them singletons. The origin of this receptor is a man aged 18 to 35 in good health. Specimen: naive CD8+ T cells sorted from blood.

CDR3 in amino acids: CASSFQGSDTQYF. CDR3 sequence (DNA): TGTGCCAGCAGCTTTCAAGGCTCAGATACGCAGTATTTT. V gene TRBV5-4 combines with J gene TRBJ2-3; D is unclear. Per germline, CDR1 SGHNT and CDR2 YYREEE (reference sequence). The CDR3 sequence is 13 residues long. V gave up 2 bases and J gave up 4 bases, with 8 bases separating them.